The next 14 T cell receptor beta chains were all read from a single sample in a study of blood T cell repertoires in COVID-19. TCRdb's copy holds only in-frame clones and misses some; the assay was immunoSEQ multiplex PCR. The sample has 150,000 to 190,000 clones, approximately 80% seen once; the top ten hold 3.5% to 4.5%. Material for sequencing was peripheral blood. The receptors shown here come from an elderly woman with acute or convalescent COVID-19.

This clone came up a few times. The chain recombines TRBV19 with TRBJ1-2; tentatively, D is TRBD1 (5 bases). This CDR3 has 12 amino acids. Trimming stripped 6 bases from V and 5 bases from J, with 10 bases between. Germline assignment: CDR1 LNHDA and CDR2 SQIVND (reference sequence). CDR3 coding DNA: TGTGCCAGTAGAATCCCAGGGTATGGCTACACCTTC. This gives the protein CASRIPGYGYTF.

The chain uses TRBV7-3 and TRBJ2-1, with 11 bases lining up with TRBD2. The germline CDR1 and CDR2 sequences are SGHTA and FQGTGA. The CDR3 consists of 15 residues. J gave up 2 bases and V 4 bases, and 1 base lay outside the gene matches. DNA of the CDR3: TGTGCCAGCAGCTCGGGACTAGCGGCCTACAATGAGCAGTTCTTC. This translates into CASSSGLAAYNEQFF.

The gene calls are TRBV11-2 and TRBJ1-6; 7 bases fit TRBD1. Trimming took 3 bases from V and 10 from J; bases not matched to a gene: 6. Germline assignment: CDR1 SGHAT and CDR2 FQNNGV. The CDR3 consists of 14 residues. The CDR3 spells CASSFDRARSPLHF. CDR3 DNA sequence: TGTGCCAGCAGCTTCGACAGGGCACGGTCACCCCTCCACTTT.

The chain joins TRBV19 to TRBJ1-5, with TRBD1 as a possible D gene (6 bases). V was shortened by 8 bases and J by 3 bases, with 17 bases between the two germline ends. The CDR3 sequence is 15 residues long. CDR1 is LNHDA, CDR2 SQIVND, per germline (reference sequence). In nucleotides, the CDR3 is TGTGCCAGTCTCTCACAGGGTCCGAACAATCAGCCCCAGCATTTT. Its translation: CASLSQGPNNQPQHF.

The gene calls are TRBV7-2 and TRBJ1-2; a possible D gene is TRBD1 (6 bases). V lost 3 bases to trimming and J lost 2 bases, with 7 bases between them. This CDR3 comprises 13 residues. Germline CDR1 reads SGHTA; CDR2 reads FQGNSA. The DNA for the CDR3 is TGTGCCAGCAGCTTTACAGGGAACTATGGCTACACCTTC. It codes for CASSFTGNYGYTF.

This rearrangement joins TRBV27 to TRBJ1-1; D call uncertain. Germline assignment: CDR1 MNHEY and CDR2 SMNVEV (reference sequence). V dropped 3 bases and J dropped 5 bases, with 10 bases sitting between them. This CDR3 region has 13 residues. The DNA of the CDR3 is TGTGCCAGCAGTTTGCCGGGGATGACTGAAGCTTTCTTT. Its translation: CASSLPGMTEAFF.

This chain joins TRBV3-1 (or the pseudogene TRBV3-2) and TRBJ1-4; D gene unclear. V was clipped by 0 bases and J by 8 bases, with 7 bases between them. The CDR3 is 13 amino acids. The germline gives CDR1 LGHDT, CDR2 YNNKEL (reference sequence). CDR3 loop: CASSQDLAEKLFF. The CDR3 nucleotides read TGTGCCAGCAGCCAAGACCTAGCCGAAAAACTGTTTTTT.

This rearrangement joins TRBV5-1 to TRBJ2-1; tentative D call: TRBD2 (5 bases). Trimming removed 0 bases from V and 10 bases from J, with 20 bases in between. Germline lookup yields CDR1 SGHRS and CDR2 YFSETQ. This CDR3 region has 16 residues. In DNA form, the CDR3 reads TGCGCCAGCAGCTTGGAGGTCTTCCTCTCTTCGGGGGAGCAGTTCTTC. It specifies CASSLEVFLSSGEQFF.

This clone was seen a few times. The chain uses TRBV4-3 and TRBJ1-2; D may be TRBD1 (6 bases). The V gene's germline CDR1 is LGHNA and CDR2 YSLEER. Between the trimmed V and J ends, which lost 3 bases and 5 bases, there was a span of 16 bases. This CDR3 spans 15 amino acids. This chain's CDR3 is CASSQEQGRQYGYTF. CDR3 sequence (DNA): TGCGCCAGCAGCCAGGAACAGGGTAGGCAATATGGCTACACCTTC.

The CDR3 DNA reads TGTGCCAGCAGCCGTGGGACAGGGGGAGACAATGAGCAGTTCTTC. Residues: CASSRGTGGDNEQFF. This chain connects TRBV7-3 to TRBJ2-1; 11 positions match TRBD1. V lost 5 bases and J lost 5; bases outside the gene matches: 5. The germline gives CDR1 SGHTA, CDR2 FQGTGA. This CDR3 is 15 amino acids long.

This sequence joins TRBV5-8 and TRBJ2-5; D is perhaps TRBD1 (6 bases). Germline assignment: CDR1 SGHTS and CDR2 YDEGEE. This CDR3 has 15 amino acids. V lost 1 base and J 2 bases, leaving 12 bases between the germline ends. CDR3 nucleotides: TGTGCCAGCAGCTTGATCTACAGGGATCAAGAGACCCAGTACTTC. It encodes CASSLIYRDQETQYF.

This clone was recorded once. V is TRBV3-1 (or the pseudogene TRBV3-2) and J is TRBJ2-2, with a possible D match to TRBD1 (6 bases). V was clipped by 0 bases and J by 6 bases, with 11 bases between them. The germline gives CDR1 LGHDT, CDR2 YNNKEL (reference sequence). This CDR3 region has 15 residues. DNA of the CDR3: TGTGCCAGCAGCCAAGACACCACAGGGTCCGGGGAGCTGTTTTTT. Translating it yields CASSQDTTGSGELFF.

The genes are TRBV29-1 and TRBJ1-2, with D possibly TRBD1 on 5 matching bases. The V gene's germline CDR1 is SQVTM and CDR2 ANQGSEA. The V end was cut by 1 base, the J end by 7 bases, with 13 bases between. The CDR3 loop spans 13 amino acids. The CDR3 here is CSVEGVRGGGYTF. The CDR3 nucleotides are TGCAGCGTTGAAGGGGTTAGGGGCGGTGGCTACACCTTC. Drawing the rest from reference TRBV29-1 and TRBJ1-2, the complete variable domain is SAVISQKPSRDICQRGTSLTIQCQVDSQVTMMFWYRQQPGQSLTLIATANQGSEATYESGFVIDKFPISRPNLTFSTLTVSNMSPEDSSIYLCSVEGVRGGGYTFGSGTRLTVV.

The rearrangement joins TRBV7-8 to TRBJ2-3, with 11 bases lining up with TRBD1. Germline V gene lookup returns CDR1 SGHVS and CDR2 FQNEAQ. There are 16 residues in the CDR3. V shed 4 bases and J 0 bases; nucleotides not matched to a gene: 3. DNA for the CDR3: TGTGCCAGCAGCTGGGACAGGGGGATAAGCACAGATACGCAGTATTTT. Its protein product is CASSWDRGISTDTQYF.